The 13 T cell receptor beta chains below all came from one sample that was sequenced in a study of blood T cells in healthy people across ages. A J-beta primer mix and a sample-barcoded 5' primer were used in a second PCR of roughly 6 to 11 cycles. MiXCR, run by TCRdb on the 5' RACE reads, gives a single entry per CDR3 protein. The table records approximately 940,000 distinct CDR3 sequences, roughly 50% of them present only once. The sequencing input was blood. These TCRs come from a man aged 25 to 40 in good health.

The V and J genes are TRBV7-9 and TRBJ2-5; TRBD2 matches 8 bases. In germline, CDR1 is SEHNR, CDR2 FQNEAQ (reference sequence). Trimming at V came to 3 bases and at J to 2 bases, leaving 2 bases not matched to a gene. CDR3 length equals 14 residues. CDR3 DNA: TGTGCCAGCAGCTTCGGGGGGGCACAAGAGACCCAGTACTTC. Amino acid sequence: CASSFGGAQETQYF.

CDR3 nucleotide sequence: TGTGCCAGCAGCTTGGGCGGGGGGTCCGAGGATGAACAGTACTTC. Its translation: CASSLGGGSEDEQYF. The chain has TRBV7-2 and TRBJ2-4; 8 positions match TRBD2. Germline CDR1 and CDR2: SGHTA and FQGNSA. CDR3 length: 15 residues. J gave up 13 bases and V 3 bases, and 14 bases lay outside the gene matches.

J is TRBJ2-7 and V is TRBV7-9, with 7 bases that match TRBD2. J lost 7 bases, V lost 3 bases, and 9 bases had no gene match. This CDR3 spans 14 amino acids. Germline values: CDR1 SEHNR, CDR2 FQNEAQ (reference sequence). CDR3 region: CASSFAGVALEQYF. The CDR3 coding sequence is TGTGCCAGCAGCTTCGCGGGGGTGGCTTTAGAGCAGTACTTC.

The chain recombines TRBV20-1 with TRBJ2-7, with a tentative D call TRBD1 (6 bases). Per the germline V gene, CDR1 is DFQATT and CDR2 is SNEGSKA (reference sequence). Deletions cut 2 bases from V and 3 bases from J, with 11 bases between. The CDR3 has 13 amino acids. CDR3: CSARRQGLYEQYF. Written as DNA, the CDR3 is TGCAGTGCTAGACGGCAGGGGCTCTACGAGCAGTACTTC.

In this sample, this clonotype turned up a few times. The chain couples TRBV27 to TRBJ2-5; D is unresolved. Per the germline V gene, CDR1 is MNHEY and CDR2 is SMNVEV (reference sequence). This CDR3 is built from 14 residues. V lost 6 bases and J 1 base, leaving 12 bases between the germline ends. This CDR3 is CASRSTRAQETQYF. The CDR3 DNA sequence: TGTGCCAGCAGATCAACCCGGGCCCAAGAGACCCAGTACTTC.

This clonotype was found a few times. V is TRBV4-3 and J is TRBJ1-1; no reliable D call. V was cut by 0 bases and J by 3 bases, with 11 bases left in between. The germline V gene encodes CDR1 LGHNA and CDR2 YSLEER. The CDR3 extends over 15 amino acids. Here the CDR3 DNA reads TGCGCCAGCAGCCAAGATTGGAGTGGGTACACTGAAGCTTTCTTT. This gives the protein CASSQDWSGYTEAFF.

Only a few counts were recorded for this clonotype. The chain combines TRBV20-1 with TRBJ2-7; D is uncertain. CDR1 and CDR2 from the germline V gene are DFQATT and SNEGSKA (reference sequence). This CDR3 region has 14 residues. Trimming removed 6 bases from V and 2 bases from J, with 17 bases in between. CDR3 protein: CSAERTFGAYEQYF. The CDR3 coding sequence is TGCAGTGCGGAGAGGACCTTTGGGGCCTACGAGCAGTACTTC.

This clonotype was picked up many times. For the CDR3, the DNA is TGCAGCGTTGGTGGAGTAAGCTCCTACGAGCAGTACTTC. This sequence encodes CSVGGVSSYEQYF. J is TRBJ2-7 and V is TRBV29-1; D remains unclear. CDR3 size: 13 residues. The V and J ends lost 4 bases and 0 bases respectively, with 10 bases between them. Germline V lookup: CDR1 SQVTM, CDR2 ANQGSEA.

The rearrangement joins TRBV5-1 to TRBJ2-5, with a weak D call TRBD1 (5 bases). CDR3 size: 15 residues. Germline CDR1 and CDR2: SGHRS and YFSETQ. Trimming took off 4 bases at V and 5 bases at J, with 18 bases between the two ends. CDR3 protein: CASSRGSAAGETQYF. CDR3 sequence (DNA): TGCGCCAGCAGCAGGGGCTCGGCGGCAGGGGAGACCCAGTACTTC.

The chain carries TRBV3-1 and TRBJ1-1; D is unclear. Trimming took 2 bases from V and 2 from J, leaving 9 bases between them. The CDR3 is 14 amino acids. The V gene's germline CDR1 is LGHDT and CDR2 YNNKEL (reference sequence). The CDR3 DNA is TGTGCCAGCAGCCAAACGGTCGCAAACACTGAAGCTTTCTTT. It translates to CASSQTVANTEAFF.

The chain uses TRBV20-1 and TRBJ2-3; the match to TRBD1 covers 9 bases. The CDR3 sequence is 14 residues long. Germline loops: CDR1 DFQATT, CDR2 SNEGSKA (reference sequence). With 0 bases clipped from V and 8 bases from J, the junction kept 6 bases outside the gene matches. The CDR3 here is CSARDFGTGITQYF. The DNA of the CDR3 is TGCAGTGCTAGAGATTTTGGGACAGGGATTACGCAGTATTTT.

The V call is TRBV4-1, the J call TRBJ2-5; a weak D match, TRBD2 (5 bases). Trimming took 4 bases from V and 4 from J, leaving 16 bases between them. The CDR3 length is 15 residues. Germline V lookup: CDR1 MGHRA, CDR2 YSYEKL. The CDR3 reads CASSRILVGGETQYF. The DNA of the CDR3 is TGCGCCAGCAGCCGAATACTAGTGGGCGGAGAGACCCAGTACTTC.

This clonotype came up once. The chain uses TRBV5-1 and TRBJ1-2; no definite D call. Germline values: CDR1 SGHRS, CDR2 YFSETQ. CDR3 length: 14 amino acids. V was trimmed by 4 bases and J by 0 bases, leaving 10 bases between them. CDR3 protein: CASSTTTANYGYTF. The DNA for the CDR3 is TGCGCCAGCAGCACCACAACTGCTAACTATGGCTACACCTTC.